Listed below are T cell receptor beta chains from one sample, sequenced in a study of identical twins. TCRdb recomputed calls from the 5' RACE reads with MiXCR, one row per CDR3 protein. The table lists roughly 1,500,000 distinct CDR3 sequences, about 32% of them singletons. Sequencing was carried out using cord blood. These receptors all stem from a newborn girl in good health. Both conserved end residues are part of each CDR3. Not every row has a clone size; where given, it reads once, few, many or a size class.

TRBJ2-1,TRBV4-1,few,CASSQGAGTSVIEQFF
TRBJ2-3,TRBV5-1,-,CASSLQGNMDTQYF
TRBJ2-7,TRBV6-1,few,CASPSSKSEGTPGSYEQYF
TRBJ2-7,TRBV6-1,few,CASSADLYEQYF
TRBJ1-5,TRBV15,few,CATSRGGRLNQPQHF
TRBJ2-7,TRBV20-1,few,CSASDRLGYEQYF
TRBJ1-2,TRBV5-1,-,CASSSDAGLGYTF
TRBJ2-3,TRBV5-1,few,CASSIRDRTDTQYF
-,TRBV20-1,few,CSAREGRHYEQYF
TRBJ2-1,TRBV20-1,-,CSASPHGGEQFF
TRBJ2-4,TRBV2,many,CASSDGKNIQYF
TRBJ2-1,TRBV7-2,many,CASSEPGFSYNEQFF
TRBJ2-3,TRBV18,-,CASSGVADTDTQYF
TRBJ2-3,TRBV30,few,CAWSLAGRLGTDTQYF
TRBJ2-1,TRBV20-1,few,CSARDLAGFSYNEQFF
-,TRBV20-1,few,CSALDPGQGRQETQYF
TRBJ2-7,TRBV29-1,-,CSVLSPSSYEQYF
TRBJ2-4,TRBV9,few,CASSVGPRQFKNIQYF
TRBJ1-2,TRBV29-1,few,CSVVGRHYGYTF
TRBJ2-1,TRBV28,-,CASSSGQGILYNEQFF
TRBJ2-1,TRBV4-1,-,CASSQGPTRLADTYEQFF
TRBJ1-2,TRBV27,many,CASSLSRGRNYTF
TRBJ2-5,TRBV9,-,CASSFLPTSGGQTQYF
TRBJ2-1,TRBV20-1,-,CSAQQTSNPYNEQFF
TRBJ1-6,TRBV5-1,-,CASSLEGQGSYNSPLHF
TRBJ1-5,TRBV12-3/TRBV12-4,few,CASSSTGRPQHF
TRBJ1-2,TRBV29-1,many,CSVGWANYGYTF
TRBJ2-7,TRBV11-2,-,CASRSFGLAGGRGHEQYF
TRBJ2-3,TRBV10-3,many,CAISESYALRTDTQYF
TRBJ2-2,TRBV3-1,-,CASSQEGGRLNTGELFF
TRBJ2-7,TRBV20-1,-,CSATRSDSSYEQYF
TRBJ2-1,TRBV6-6,few,CASSYRQGWDEQFF
TRBJ2-4,TRBV20-1,-,CSATLRRHSGKNIQYF
TRBJ2-5,TRBV12-3/TRBV12-4,-,CASRDSLAEQYF
TRBJ1-2,TRBV30,-,CAWSVTDYGYTF
TRBJ2-3,TRBV7-9,few,CASSLEGHTDTQYF
TRBJ1-2,TRBV20-1,-,CSASMGRGYGYTF
-,TRBV12-3/TRBV12-4,few,CASRRTSGFYYEQYF
TRBJ1-2,TRBV24-1,-,CATSHLRQGYGYTF
TRBJ2-3,TRBV10-3,-,CAISESGAPSSTDTQYF
TRBJ2-7,TRBV6-2/TRBV6-3,few,CASSYRGQGYYEQYF
TRBJ2-1,TRBV5-5,-,CASSWAQGGFYNEQFF
TRBJ2-5,TRBV4-1,-,CASSQDGTVQETQYF
-,TRBV29-1,-,CSGAGDYNEQYF
TRBJ2-3,TRBV20-1,-,CSAINPKGSDTQYF
TRBJ1-5,TRBV6-6,few,CASSYLGSNQPQHF
TRBJ2-2,TRBV5-1,many,CASSLAPTGELFF
TRBJ1-1,TRBV20-1,-,CSARKDRDTEAFF
TRBJ2-7,TRBV12-5,once,CASGLVIAGGARNEQYF
TRBJ2-4,TRBV13,few,CASSLVSGSEAKNIQYF
TRBJ1-1,TRBV20-1,-,CSARPHRDTWEAFF